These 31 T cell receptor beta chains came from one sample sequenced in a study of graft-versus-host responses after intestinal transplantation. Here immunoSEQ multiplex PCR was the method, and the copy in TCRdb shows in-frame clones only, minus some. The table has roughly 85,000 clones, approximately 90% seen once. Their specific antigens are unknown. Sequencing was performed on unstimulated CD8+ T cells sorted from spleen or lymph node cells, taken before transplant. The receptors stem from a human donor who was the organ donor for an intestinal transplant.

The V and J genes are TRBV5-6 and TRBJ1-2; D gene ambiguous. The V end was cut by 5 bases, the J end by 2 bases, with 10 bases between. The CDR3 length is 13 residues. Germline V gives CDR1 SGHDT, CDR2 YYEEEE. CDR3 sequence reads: CASREDRNYGYTF. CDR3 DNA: TGTGCCAGCAGGGAGGACCGGAACTATGGCTACACCTTC.

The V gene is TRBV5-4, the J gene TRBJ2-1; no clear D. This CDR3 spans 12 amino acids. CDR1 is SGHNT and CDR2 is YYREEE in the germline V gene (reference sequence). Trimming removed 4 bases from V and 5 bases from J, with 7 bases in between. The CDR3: CASSRGHNEQFF. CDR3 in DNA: TGTGCCAGCAGCCGAGGCCACAATGAGCAGTTCTTC.

The DNA of the CDR3 is TGCAGCGTTGGGAAGAATAGCAATCAGCCCCAGCATTTT. This translates into CSVGKNSNQPQHF. The genes are TRBV29-1 and TRBJ1-5; unclear D gene. In germline, CDR1 is SQVTM, CDR2 ANQGSEA. CDR3 length equals 13 residues. The V end lost 4 bases, the J end lost 0 bases, and 7 bases lay between the germline ends. Drawing the rest from reference TRBV29-1 and TRBJ1-5, the complete variable domain is SAVISQKPSRDICQRGTSLTIQCQVDSQVTMMFWYRQQPGQSLTLIATANQGSEATYESGFVIDKFPISRPNLTFSTLTVSNMSPEDSSIYLCSVGKNSNQPQHFGDGTRLSIL.

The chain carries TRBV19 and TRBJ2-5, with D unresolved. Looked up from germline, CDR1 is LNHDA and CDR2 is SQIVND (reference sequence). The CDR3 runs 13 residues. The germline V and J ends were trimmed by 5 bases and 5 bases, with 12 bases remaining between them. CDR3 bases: TGTGCCAGTAGTCCCACAAGTTGGGAGACCCAGTACTTC. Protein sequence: CASSPTSWETQYF.

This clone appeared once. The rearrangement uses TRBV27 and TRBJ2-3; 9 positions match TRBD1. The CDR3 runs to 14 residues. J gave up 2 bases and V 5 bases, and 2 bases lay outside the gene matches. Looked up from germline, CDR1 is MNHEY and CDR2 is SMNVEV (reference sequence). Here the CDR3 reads CASSGTGTTDTQYF. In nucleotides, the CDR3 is TGTGCCAGCAGTGGGACAGGGACCACAGATACGCAGTATTTT.

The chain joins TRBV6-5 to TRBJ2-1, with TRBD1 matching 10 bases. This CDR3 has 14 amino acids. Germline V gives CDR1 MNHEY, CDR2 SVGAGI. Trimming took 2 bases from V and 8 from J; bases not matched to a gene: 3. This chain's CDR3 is CASSYVGTGDEQFF. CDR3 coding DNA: TGTGCCAGCAGTTACGTCGGGACAGGGGATGAGCAGTTCTTC.

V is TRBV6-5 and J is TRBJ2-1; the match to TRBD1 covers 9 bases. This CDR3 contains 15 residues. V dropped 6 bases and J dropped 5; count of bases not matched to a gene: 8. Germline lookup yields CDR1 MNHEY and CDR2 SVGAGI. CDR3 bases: TGTGCCAGCAGGCACAGAGGGACAGGGCACAATGAGCAGTTCTTC. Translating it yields CASRHRGTGHNEQFF.

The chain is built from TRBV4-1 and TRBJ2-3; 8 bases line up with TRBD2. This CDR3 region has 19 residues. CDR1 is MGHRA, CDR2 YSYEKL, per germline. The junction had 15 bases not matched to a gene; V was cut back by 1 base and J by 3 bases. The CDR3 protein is CASSQGVSMASGFTDTQYF. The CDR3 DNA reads TGCGCCAGCAGCCAAGGGGTTAGCATGGCTAGCGGGTTTACAGATACGCAGTATTTT.

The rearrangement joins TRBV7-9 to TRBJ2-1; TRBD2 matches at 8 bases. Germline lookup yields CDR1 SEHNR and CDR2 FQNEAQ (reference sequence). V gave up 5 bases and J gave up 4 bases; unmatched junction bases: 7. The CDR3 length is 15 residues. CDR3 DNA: TGTGCCAGCAGCGGAAGCGGGAGTGCGTACAATGAGCAGTTCTTC. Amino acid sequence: CASSGSGSAYNEQFF.

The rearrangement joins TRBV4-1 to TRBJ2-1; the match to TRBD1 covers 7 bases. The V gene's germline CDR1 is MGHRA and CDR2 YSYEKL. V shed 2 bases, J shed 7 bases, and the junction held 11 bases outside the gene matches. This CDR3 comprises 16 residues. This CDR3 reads CASSQLSGTVKNEQFF. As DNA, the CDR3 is TGCGCCAGCAGCCAATTGTCCGGGACAGTAAAAAATGAGCAGTTCTTC.

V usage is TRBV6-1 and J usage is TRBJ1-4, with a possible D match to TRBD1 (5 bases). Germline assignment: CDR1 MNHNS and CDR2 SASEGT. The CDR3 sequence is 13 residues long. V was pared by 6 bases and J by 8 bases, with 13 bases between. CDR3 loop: CASRPGIGEKLFF. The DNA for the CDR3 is TGTGCCAGCAGGCCAGGGATAGGGGAAAAACTGTTTTTT.

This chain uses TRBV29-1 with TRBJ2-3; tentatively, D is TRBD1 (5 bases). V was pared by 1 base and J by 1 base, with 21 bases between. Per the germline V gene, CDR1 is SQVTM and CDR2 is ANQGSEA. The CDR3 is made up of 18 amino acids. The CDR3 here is CSVEVGDGTPGGTDTQYF. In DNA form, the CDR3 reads TGCAGCGTTGAAGTAGGGGATGGAACGCCAGGCGGCACAGATACGCAGTATTTT.

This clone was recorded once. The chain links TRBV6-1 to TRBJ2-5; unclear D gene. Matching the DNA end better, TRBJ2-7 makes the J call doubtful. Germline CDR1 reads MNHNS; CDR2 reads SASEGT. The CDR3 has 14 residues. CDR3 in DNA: TGTGCCAGCAGTGAAAAGAGGATGTCCTACGAGCAGTACTTC. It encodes CASSEKRMSYEQYF.

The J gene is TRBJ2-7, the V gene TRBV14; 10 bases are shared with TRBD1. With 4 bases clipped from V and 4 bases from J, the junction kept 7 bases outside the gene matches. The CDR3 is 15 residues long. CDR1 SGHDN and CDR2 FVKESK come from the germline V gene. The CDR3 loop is CASSPKTGGYYEQYF. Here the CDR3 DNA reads TGTGCCAGCAGCCCGAAGACAGGGGGCTATTACGAGCAGTACTTC.

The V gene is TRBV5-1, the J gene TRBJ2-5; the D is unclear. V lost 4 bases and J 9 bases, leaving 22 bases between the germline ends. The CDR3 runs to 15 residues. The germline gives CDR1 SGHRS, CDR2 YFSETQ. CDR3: CASSARSHPEVSQYF. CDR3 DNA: TGCGCCAGCAGCGCCCGGAGTCACCCTGAGGTGTCCCAGTACTTC.

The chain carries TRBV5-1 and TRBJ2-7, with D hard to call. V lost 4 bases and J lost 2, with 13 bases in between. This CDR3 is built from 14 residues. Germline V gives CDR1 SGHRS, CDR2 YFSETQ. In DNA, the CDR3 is TGCGCCAGCAGCACCTGGCAGGACGCCTACGAGCAGTACTTC. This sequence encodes CASSTWQDAYEQYF. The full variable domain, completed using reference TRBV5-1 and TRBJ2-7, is KAGVTQTPRYLIKTRGQQVTLSCSPISGHRSVSWYQQTPGQGLQFLFEYFSETQRNKGNFPGRFSGRQFSNSRSEMNVSTLELGDSALYLCASSTWQDAYEQYFGPGTRLTVT.

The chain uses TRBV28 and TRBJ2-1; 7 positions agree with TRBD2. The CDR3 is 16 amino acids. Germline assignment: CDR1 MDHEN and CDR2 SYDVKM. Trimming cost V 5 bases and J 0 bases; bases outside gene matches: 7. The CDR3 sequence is CASSHQRGSSYNEQFF. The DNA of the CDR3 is TGTGCCAGCAGTCACCAGCGGGGAAGCTCCTACAATGAGCAGTTCTTC.

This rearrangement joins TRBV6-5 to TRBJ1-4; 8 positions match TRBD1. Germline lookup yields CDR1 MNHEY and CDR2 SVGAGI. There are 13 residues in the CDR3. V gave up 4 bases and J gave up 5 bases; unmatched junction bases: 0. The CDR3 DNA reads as TGTGCCAGCAGTTGGACAGGGAATGAAAAACTGTTTTTT. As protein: CASSWTGNEKLFF.

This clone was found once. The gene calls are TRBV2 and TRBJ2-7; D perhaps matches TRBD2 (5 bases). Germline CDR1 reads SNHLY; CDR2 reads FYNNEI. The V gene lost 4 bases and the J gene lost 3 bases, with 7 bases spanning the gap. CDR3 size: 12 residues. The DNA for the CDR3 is TGTGCCAGCAGTGGGGAGCTCTACGAGCAGTACTTC. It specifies CASSGELYEQYF. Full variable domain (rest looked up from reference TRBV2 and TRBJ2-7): EPEVTQTPSHQVTQMGQEVILRCVPISNHLYFYWYRQILGQKVEFLVSFYNNEISEKSEIFDDQFSVERPDGSNFTLKIRSTKLEDSAMYFCASSGELYEQYFGPGTRLTVT.

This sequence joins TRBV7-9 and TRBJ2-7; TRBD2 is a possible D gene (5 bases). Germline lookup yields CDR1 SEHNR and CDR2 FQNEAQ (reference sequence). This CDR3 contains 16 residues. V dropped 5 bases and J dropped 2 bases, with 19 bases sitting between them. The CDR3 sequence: CASSPILRADPYEQYF. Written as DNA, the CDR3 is TGTGCCAGCAGCCCTATCCTGCGGGCGGATCCCTACGAGCAGTACTTC. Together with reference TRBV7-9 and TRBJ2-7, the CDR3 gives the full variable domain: DTGVSQNPRHKITKRGQNVTFRCDPISEHNRLYWYRQTLGQGPEFLTYFQNEAQLEKSRLLSDRFSAERPKGSFSTLEIQRTEQGDSAMYLCASSPILRADPYEQYFGPGTRLTVT.

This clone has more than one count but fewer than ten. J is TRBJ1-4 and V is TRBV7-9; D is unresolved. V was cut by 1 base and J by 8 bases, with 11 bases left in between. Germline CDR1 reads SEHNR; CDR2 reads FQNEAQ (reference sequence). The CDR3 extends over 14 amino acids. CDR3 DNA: TGTGCCAGCAGCTTAGTTGATGAATGGGAAAAACTGTTTTTT. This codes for CASSLVDEWEKLFF.

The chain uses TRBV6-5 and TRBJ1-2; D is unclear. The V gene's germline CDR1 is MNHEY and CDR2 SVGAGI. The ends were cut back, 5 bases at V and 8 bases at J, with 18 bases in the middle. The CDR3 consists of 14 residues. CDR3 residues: CASSPVGRAGGYTF. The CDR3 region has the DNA TGTGCCAGCAGTCCCGTTGGGCGGGCTGGCGGCTACACCTTC.

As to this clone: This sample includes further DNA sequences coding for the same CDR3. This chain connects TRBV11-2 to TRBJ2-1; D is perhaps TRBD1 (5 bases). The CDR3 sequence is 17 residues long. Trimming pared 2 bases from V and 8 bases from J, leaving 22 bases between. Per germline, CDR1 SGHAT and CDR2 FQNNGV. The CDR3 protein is CASSLLRIGTDIDEQFF. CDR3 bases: TGTGCCAGCAGCTTACTTCGCATAGGCACGGACATCGATGAGCAGTTCTTC.

The CDR3 bases are TGCGCCAGCAGCCCGGGACAGACAGATACGCAGTATTTT. Protein: CASSPGQTDTQYF. The chain has TRBV5-1 and TRBJ2-3, with 7 bases matching TRBD1. Trimming took 4 bases from V and 3 from J; bases not matched to a gene: 2. Germline V gene data show CDR1 as SGHRS and CDR2 as YFSETQ. This CDR3 region has 13 residues.

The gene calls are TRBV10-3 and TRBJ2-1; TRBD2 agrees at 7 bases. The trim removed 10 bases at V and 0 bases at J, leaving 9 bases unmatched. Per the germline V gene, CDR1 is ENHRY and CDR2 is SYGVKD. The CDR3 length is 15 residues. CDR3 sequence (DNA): TGTGCCAGCCGACTAGCTGAATACTCCTACAATGAGCAGTTCTTC. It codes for CASRLAEYSYNEQFF.

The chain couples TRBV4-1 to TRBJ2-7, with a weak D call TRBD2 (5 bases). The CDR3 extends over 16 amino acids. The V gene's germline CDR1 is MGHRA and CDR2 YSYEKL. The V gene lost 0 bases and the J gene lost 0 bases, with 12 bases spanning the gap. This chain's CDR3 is CASSQEGSRYSYEQYF. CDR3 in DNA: TGCGCCAGCAGCCAAGAAGGGAGCCGTTACTCCTACGAGCAGTACTTC.

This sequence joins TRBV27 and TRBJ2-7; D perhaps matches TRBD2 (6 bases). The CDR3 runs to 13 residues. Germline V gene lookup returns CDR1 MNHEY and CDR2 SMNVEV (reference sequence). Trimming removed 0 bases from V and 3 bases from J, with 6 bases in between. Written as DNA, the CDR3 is TGTGCCAGCAGTTTATCGGGGGGCTACGAGCAGTACTTC. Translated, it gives CASSLSGGYEQYF.

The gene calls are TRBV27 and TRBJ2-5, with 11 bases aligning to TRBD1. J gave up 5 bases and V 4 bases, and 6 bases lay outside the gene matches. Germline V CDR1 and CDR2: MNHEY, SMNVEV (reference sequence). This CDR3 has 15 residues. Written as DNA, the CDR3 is TGTGCCAGCAGTTCTCCGGGACAGGGGGTCGAGACCCAGTACTTC. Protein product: CASSSPGQGVETQYF.

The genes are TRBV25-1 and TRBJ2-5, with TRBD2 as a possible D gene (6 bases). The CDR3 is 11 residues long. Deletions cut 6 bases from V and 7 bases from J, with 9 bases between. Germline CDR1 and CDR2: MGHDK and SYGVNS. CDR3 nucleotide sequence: TGTGCCAGCAGCATGGGGGGGACCCAGTACTTC. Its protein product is CASSMGGTQYF.

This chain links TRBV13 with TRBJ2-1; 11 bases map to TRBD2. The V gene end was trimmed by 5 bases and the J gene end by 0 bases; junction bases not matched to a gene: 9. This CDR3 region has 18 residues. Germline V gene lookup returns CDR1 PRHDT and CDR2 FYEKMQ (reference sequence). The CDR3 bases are TGTGCCAGCAGCGACACACTAGCGGGGGATTTCTCCTACAATGAGCAGTTCTTC. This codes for CASSDTLAGDFSYNEQFF. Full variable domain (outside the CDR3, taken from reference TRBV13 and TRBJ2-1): AAGVIQSPRHLIKEKRETATLKCYPIPRHDTVYWYQQGPGQDPQFLISFYEKMQSDKGSIPDRFSAQQFSDYHSELNMSSLELGDSALYFCASSDTLAGDFSYNEQFFGPGTRLTVL.

This CDR3 reads CASSFGVSYEQYF. The CDR3 DNA reads TGTGCCAGCAGCTTCGGGGTCTCCTACGAGCAGTACTTC. This rearrangement joins TRBV11-2 to TRBJ2-5; TRBD2 is a possible D gene (5 bases). The better agreement between TRBJ2-7 and the DNA end casts doubt on the J call. CDR1 is SGHAT and CDR2 is FQNNGV in the germline V gene. CDR3 length: 13 amino acids.